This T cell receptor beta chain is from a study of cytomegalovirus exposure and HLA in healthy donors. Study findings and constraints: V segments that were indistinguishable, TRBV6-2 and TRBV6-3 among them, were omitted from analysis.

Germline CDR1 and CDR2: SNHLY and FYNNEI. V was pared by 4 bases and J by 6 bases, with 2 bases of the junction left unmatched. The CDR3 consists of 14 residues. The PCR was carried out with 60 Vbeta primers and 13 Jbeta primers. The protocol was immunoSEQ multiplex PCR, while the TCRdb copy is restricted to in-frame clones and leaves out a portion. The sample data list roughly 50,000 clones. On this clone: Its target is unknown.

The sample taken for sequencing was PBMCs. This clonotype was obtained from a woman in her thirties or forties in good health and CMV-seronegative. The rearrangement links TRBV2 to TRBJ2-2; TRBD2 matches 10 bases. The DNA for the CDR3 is TGTGCCAGCAGTGGCCTAGCGGGAGCCGGGGAGCTGTTTTTT. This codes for CASSGLAGAGELFF. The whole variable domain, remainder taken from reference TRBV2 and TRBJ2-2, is EPEVTQTPSHQVTQMGQEVILRCVPISNHLYFYWYRQILGQKVEFLVSFYNNEISEKSEIFDDQFSVERPDGSNFTLKIRSTKLEDSAMYFCASSGLAGAGELFFGEGSRLTVL.